The sequence of this TCR beta chain was determined in a study of CD8 T cells in Susac syndrome. With random hexamers, about 0.5 to 1 ug RNA was reverse transcribed. MiXCR, run by TCRdb on the immunoSEQ multiplex PCR reads, gives a single entry per CDR3 protein. The repertoire includes about 180,000 distinct CDR3 sequences, about 95% of them detected once, and approximately 0.099% sits in the top ten. The germline V gene encodes CDR1 GTSNPN and CDR2 SVGIG (reference sequence). Trimming took 5 bases from V and 5 from J, leaving 7 bases between them. The CDR3 runs 11 residues. Sequencing input: CD4+ T cells from PBMCs. The TCR comes from a human donor with Susac syndrome. The genes are TRBV30 and TRBJ1-5; D uncertain. This CDR3 is CAWGRDQPQHF. The CDR3 nucleotides are TGTGCCTGGGGGAGGGATCAGCCCCAGCATTTT.